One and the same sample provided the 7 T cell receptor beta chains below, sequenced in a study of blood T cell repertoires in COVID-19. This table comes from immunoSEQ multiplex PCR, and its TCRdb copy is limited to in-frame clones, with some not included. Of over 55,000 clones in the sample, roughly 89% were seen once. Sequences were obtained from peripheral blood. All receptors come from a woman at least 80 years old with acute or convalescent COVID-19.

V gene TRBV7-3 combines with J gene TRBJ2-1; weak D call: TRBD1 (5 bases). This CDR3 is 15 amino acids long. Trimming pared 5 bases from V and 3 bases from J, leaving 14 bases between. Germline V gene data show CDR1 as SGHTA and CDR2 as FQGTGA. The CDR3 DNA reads TGTGCCAGCAGCCCCGTGACAGCCAACTACAATGAGCAGTTCTTC. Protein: CASSPVTANYNEQFF.

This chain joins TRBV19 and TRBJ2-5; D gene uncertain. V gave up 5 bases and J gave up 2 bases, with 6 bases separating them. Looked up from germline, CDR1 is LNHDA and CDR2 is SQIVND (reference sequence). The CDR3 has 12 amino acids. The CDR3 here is CASSEHQETQYF. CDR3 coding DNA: TGTGCCAGTAGTGAACATCAAGAGACCCAGTACTTC. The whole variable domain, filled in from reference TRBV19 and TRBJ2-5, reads DGGITQSPKYLFRKEGQNVTLSCEQNLNHDAMYWYRQDPGQGLRLIYYSQIVNDFQKGDIAEGYSVSREKKESFPLTVTSAQKNPTAFYLCASSEHQETQYFGPGTRLLVL.

The CDR3 DNA is TGTGCCAGCAGTGAACTAGTGACCGGGGAGCTGTTTTTT. Protein product: CASSELVTGELFF. V gene TRBV2 combines with J gene TRBJ2-2, with D uncertain. V gave up 2 bases and J gave up 5 bases, with 6 bases separating them. The CDR3 has 13 amino acids. Germline CDR1 is SNHLY and CDR2 is FYNNEI.

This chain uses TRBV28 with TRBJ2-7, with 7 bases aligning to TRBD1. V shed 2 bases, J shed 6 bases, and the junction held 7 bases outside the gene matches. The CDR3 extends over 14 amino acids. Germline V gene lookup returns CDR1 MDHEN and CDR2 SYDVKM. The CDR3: CASSLDRVRREQYF. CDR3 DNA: TGTGCCAGCAGTTTAGACAGGGTGAGGCGCGAGCAGTACTTC. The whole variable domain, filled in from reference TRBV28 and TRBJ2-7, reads DVKVTQSSRYLVKRTGEKVFLECVQDMDHENMFWYRQDPGLGLRLIYFSYDVKMKEKGDIPEGYSVSREKKERFSLILESASTNQTSMYLCASSLDRVRREQYFGPGTRLTVT.

The CDR3, as DNA: TGTGCCAGTAGTATAGGCGTGGGGGGGCCGAACACCGGGGAGCTGTTTTTT. Its translation: CASSIGVGGPNTGELFF. The chain employs TRBV19 and TRBJ2-2, with D tentatively TRBD2 (7 bases). Germline assignment: CDR1 LNHDA and CDR2 SQIVND (reference sequence). The CDR3 totals 17 residues. Trimming pared 1 base from V and 0 bases from J, leaving 12 bases between.

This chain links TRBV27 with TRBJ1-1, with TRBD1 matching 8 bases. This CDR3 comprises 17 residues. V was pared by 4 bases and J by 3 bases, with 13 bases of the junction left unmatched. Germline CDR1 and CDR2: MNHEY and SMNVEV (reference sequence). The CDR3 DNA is TGTGCCAGCAGTTCCGCTGGACAGGGAAAAAGGGACACTGAAGCTTTCTTT. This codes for CASSSAGQGKRDTEAFF.

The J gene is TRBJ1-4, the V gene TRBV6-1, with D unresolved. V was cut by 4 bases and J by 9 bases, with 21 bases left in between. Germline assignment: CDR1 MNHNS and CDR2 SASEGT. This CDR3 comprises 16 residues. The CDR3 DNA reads TGTGCCAGCAGTGGCGCCGCCGGGTCCTCATTCCAAAAACTGTTTTTT. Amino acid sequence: CASSGAAGSSFQKLFF.